Presented here are 18 T cell receptor beta chains from one specimen sequenced in a study of cytomegalovirus exposure and HLA in healthy donors. The PCR made use of 60 Vbeta and 13 Jbeta primers. Some clones are missing from TCRdb's copy, which holds only in-frame ones; the method was immunoSEQ multiplex PCR. The table includes about 150,000 clones, about 68% detected once. The sequenced sample consisted of PBMCs. The origin of the receptors is a man aged 18 to 29 in good health and CMV-seronegative.

The CDR3 spells CASSDAQETGELFF. The CDR3 region has the DNA TGTGCCAGCTCCGACGCACAGGAAACCGGGGAGCTGTTTTTT. The chain links TRBV28 to TRBJ2-2; D is perhaps TRBD1 (5 bases). The CDR3 extends over 14 amino acids. Deletions cut 8 bases from V and 5 bases from J, with 15 bases between. CDR1 and CDR2 (germline): MDHEN, SYDVKM.

Here the CDR3 reads CASTPRLAQRTDTQYF. The CDR3 DNA sequence: TGTGCCAGCACCCCCAGGCTAGCGCAGAGGACAGATACGCAGTATTTT. The rearrangement links TRBV9 to TRBJ2-3; maybe TRBD2 (6 bases). This CDR3 has 16 amino acids. The V end lost 6 bases, the J end lost 3 bases, and 20 bases lay between the germline ends. Germline loops: CDR1 SGDLS, CDR2 YYNGEE. Variable domain in full (rest from reference TRBV9 and TRBJ2-3): DSGVTQTPKHLITATGQRVTLRCSPRSGDLSVYWYQQSLDQGLQFLIQYYNGEERAKGNILERFSAQQFPDLHSELNLSSLELGDSALYFCASTPRLAQRTDTQYFGPGTRLTVL.

The rearrangement links TRBV6-4 to TRBJ2-3, with D possibly TRBD2 on 5 matching bases. The CDR3 has 17 amino acids. Germline V lookup: CDR1 MRHNA, CDR2 SNTAGT. V was clipped by 4 bases and J by 2 bases, with 19 bases between them. The CDR3, as DNA: TGTGCCAGCAGTGTTGGGAGAGTCGCAGGATTCACAGATACGCAGTATTTT. It specifies CASSVGRVAGFTDTQYF.

The count of this clone is one. The chain is built from TRBV7-8 and TRBJ1-1, with TRBD1 identical over 8 bases. Germline loops: CDR1 SGHVS, CDR2 FQNEAQ. Losses at the gene ends were 5 bases for V and 1 base for J; bases not matched to a gene: 3. This CDR3 is built from 14 residues. CDR3 coding DNA: TGTGCCAGCAGCCAGGGGGCGAGGAACACTGAAGCTTTCTTT. It specifies CASSQGARNTEAFF.

The chain carries TRBV6-5 and TRBJ2-7; TRBD2 matches 9 bases. CDR3 size: 15 residues. V was clipped by 0 bases and J by 7 bases; unmatched bases: 7. Germline CDR1 is MNHEY and CDR2 is SVGAGI. The CDR3 reads CASSYSIAGAKEQYF. The CDR3 DNA follows: TGTGCCAGCAGTTACTCGATAGCGGGAGCGAAGGAGCAGTACTTC.

This clone has a single count. The gene calls are TRBV5-6 and TRBJ1-5; D unresolved. The V end lost 3 bases, the J end lost 5 bases, and 6 bases lay between the germline ends. The CDR3 has 12 amino acids. The germline CDR1 and CDR2 sequences are SGHDT and YYEEEE. This chain's CDR3 is CASSSRDQPQHF. In nucleotides, the CDR3 is TGTGCCAGCAGCTCTCGGGATCAGCCCCAGCATTTT.

This chain joins TRBV13 and TRBJ2-7; the match to TRBD1 covers 7 bases. Germline CDR1 reads PRHDT; CDR2 reads FYEKMQ (reference sequence). This CDR3 is 15 amino acids long. Germline trimming cut 4 bases from V and 4 bases from J; bases unmatched to any gene: 10. This chain's CDR3 is CASSSGQPPSYEQYF. CDR3 bases: TGTGCCAGCAGCTCGGGACAGCCTCCTAGTTACGAGCAGTACTTC. Together with reference TRBV13 and TRBJ2-7, the CDR3 gives the full variable domain: AAGVIQSPRHLIKEKRETATLKCYPIPRHDTVYWYQQGPGQDPQFLISFYEKMQSDKGSIPDRFSAQQFSDYHSELNMSSLELGDSALYFCASSSGQPPSYEQYFGPGTRLTVT.

The V call is TRBV14, the J call TRBJ2-3, with TRBD2 matching 9 bases. Germline V gene data show CDR1 as SGHDN and CDR2 as FVKESK. The CDR3 has 13 residues. After removal of 5 bases from V and 11 bases from J, the junction contained 8 bases not matched to a gene. CDR3 bases: TGTGCCAGCAGCGACTTTAGCGGGAGATTGCAGTATTTT. This codes for CASSDFSGRLQYF. The variable domain in full, completed from reference TRBV14 and TRBJ2-3, reads EAGVTQFPSHSVIEKGQTVTLRCDPISGHDNLYWYRRVMGKEIKFLLHFVKESKQDESGMPNNRFLAERTGGTYSTLKVQPAELEDSGVYFCASSDFSGRLQYFGPGTRLTVL.

The chain links TRBV28 to TRBJ1-1, with D uncertain. Germline lookup yields CDR1 MDHEN and CDR2 SYDVKM. The length of the CDR3 is 14 residues. V gave up 3 bases and J gave up 3 bases, with 11 bases separating them. The CDR3 reads CASSFPQVYTEAFF. For the CDR3, the DNA is TGTGCCAGCAGTTTCCCCCAGGTTTACACTGAAGCTTTCTTT. Variable domain in full (rest from reference TRBV28 and TRBJ1-1): DVKVTQSSRYLVKRTGEKVFLECVQDMDHENMFWYRQDPGLGLRLIYFSYDVKMKEKGDIPEGYSVSREKKERFSLILESASTNQTSMYLCASSFPQVYTEAFFGQGTRLTVV.

The CDR3 reads CASSQQEEETQYF. The DNA of the CDR3 is TGCGCCAGCAGTCAACAGGAGGAAGAGACCCAGTACTTC. The genes are TRBV23-1 and TRBJ2-5; tentative D call: TRBD2 (5 bases). TRBV23-1 falls under the ORF class, with uncertain function. V was clipped by 2 bases and J by 3 bases, with 7 bases between them. The CDR3 is 13 residues long.

This clone came up once. This chain uses TRBV5-1 with TRBJ2-3, with 8 bases that match TRBD1. In germline, CDR1 is SGHRS, CDR2 YFSETQ. Trimming at V came to 4 bases and at J to 1 base, leaving 8 bases not matched to a gene. The CDR3 length is 16 residues. CDR3 residues: CASSKGQAGGTDTQYF. CDR3 sequence (DNA): TGCGCCAGCAGCAAGGGACAGGCCGGGGGCACAGATACGCAGTATTTT.

The gene calls are TRBV5-1 and TRBJ2-5; 10 bases are a match to TRBD1. V gave up 6 bases and J gave up 5 bases; unmatched junction bases: 7. Germline V lookup: CDR1 SGHRS, CDR2 YFSETQ. The CDR3 is 14 amino acids. DNA for the CDR3: TGCGCCAGCACTGACAGGGGGCGCCGGGAGACCCAGTACTTC. Translated, it gives CASTDRGRRETQYF.

The genes are TRBV27 and TRBJ2-1, with 8 bases matching TRBD2. The CDR3 covers 14 residues. J gave up 7 bases and V 7 bases, and 9 bases lay outside the gene matches. The V gene's germline CDR1 is MNHEY and CDR2 SMNVEV (reference sequence). For the CDR3, the DNA is TGTGCCAGCAAGAGCGGGAGATTCGGGAATGAGCAGTTCTTC. Translation gives CASKSGRFGNEQFF.

There are a few counts of this clone. The chain carries TRBV6-9 and TRBJ2-1, with 8 positions matching TRBD1. CDR3 length: 18 amino acids. CDR1 and CDR2 (germline): MNHGY, SVAAGI. V lost 7 bases, J lost 8 bases, and 22 bases stayed unmatched. CDR3 DNA sequence: TGTGCCAGCACCCCGCGGGGACAGGTTGGGTACCCTAACGATGAGCAGTTCTTC. It translates to CASTPRGQVGYPNDEQFF.

There are a few counts of this clone. The chain employs TRBV6-1 and TRBJ1-5, with 8 nucleotides matching TRBD1. The CDR3 loop spans 15 amino acids. Germline CDR1 is MNHNS and CDR2 is SASEGT. V lost 5 bases to trimming and J lost 1 base; unmatched junction nucleotides: 4. CDR3 in amino acids: CASSSRTGSNQPQHF. The CDR3 nucleotides are TGTGCCAGCAGTTCCAGGACAGGGAGCAATCAGCCCCAGCATTTT.

The chain has TRBV19 and TRBJ2-3, with TRBD1 matching over 7 bases. The V and J ends lost 3 bases and 2 bases, in that order; junction bases with no gene match: 5. Germline V gives CDR1 LNHDA, CDR2 SQIVND (reference sequence). The CDR3 consists of 15 residues. This CDR3 reads CASSIRDSYTDTQYF. The CDR3 bases are TGTGCCAGTAGTATTAGGGACAGTTACACAGATACGCAGTATTTT.

This chain uses TRBV27 with TRBJ2-2, with 7 bases lining up with TRBD1. After removal of 5 bases from V and 3 bases from J, the junction contained 3 bases not matched to a gene. This CDR3 region has 14 residues. Germline CDR1 and CDR2: MNHEY and SMNVEV (reference sequence). The CDR3 region has the DNA TGTGCCAGCAGTCCAGACAGGGACACCGGGGAGCTGTTTTTT. As protein: CASSPDRDTGELFF.

V gene TRBV10-3 combines with J gene TRBJ2-2, with 9 bases lining up with TRBD2. V shed 4 bases, J shed 4 bases, and the junction held 4 bases outside the gene matches. Germline V gene data show CDR1 as ENHRY and CDR2 as SYGVKD. The CDR3 spans 15 residues. The CDR3 protein is CAISAGGRVTGELFF. The CDR3 DNA is TGTGCCATCAGTGCTGGCGGGAGGGTCACCGGGGAGCTGTTTTTT.